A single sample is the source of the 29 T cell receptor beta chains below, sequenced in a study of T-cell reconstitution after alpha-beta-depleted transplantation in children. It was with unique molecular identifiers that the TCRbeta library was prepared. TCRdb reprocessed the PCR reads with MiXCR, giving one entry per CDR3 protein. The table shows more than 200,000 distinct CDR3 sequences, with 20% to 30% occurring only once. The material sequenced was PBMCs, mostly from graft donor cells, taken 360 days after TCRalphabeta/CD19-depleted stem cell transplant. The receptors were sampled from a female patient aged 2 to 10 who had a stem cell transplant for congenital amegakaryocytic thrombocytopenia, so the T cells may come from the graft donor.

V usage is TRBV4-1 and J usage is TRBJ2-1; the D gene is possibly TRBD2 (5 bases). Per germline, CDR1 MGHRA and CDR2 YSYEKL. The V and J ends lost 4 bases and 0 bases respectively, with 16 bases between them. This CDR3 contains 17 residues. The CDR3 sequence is CASSLQSDLPSYNEQFF. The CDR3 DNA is TGCGCCAGCAGCCTCCAATCGGACTTGCCCTCCTACAATGAGCAGTTCTTC.

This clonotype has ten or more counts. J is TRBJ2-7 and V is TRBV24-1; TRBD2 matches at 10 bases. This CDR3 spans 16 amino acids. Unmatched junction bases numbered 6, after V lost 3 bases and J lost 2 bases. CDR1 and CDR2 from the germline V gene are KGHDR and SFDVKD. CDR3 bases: TGTGCCACCAGTGATGGTCGACTAGCGGGTGCCTACGAGCAGTACTTC. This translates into CATSDGRLAGAYEQYF.

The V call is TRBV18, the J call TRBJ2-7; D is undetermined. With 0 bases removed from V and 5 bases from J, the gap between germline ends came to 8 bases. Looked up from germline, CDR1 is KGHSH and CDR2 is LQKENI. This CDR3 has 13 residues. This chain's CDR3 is CASSPPSFHEQYF. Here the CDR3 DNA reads TGTGCCAGCTCACCACCGAGCTTCCACGAGCAGTACTTC.

CDR3 DNA: TGTGCCAGCAGCTTATTCGGCGGCCGGGGTATCGATGAGCAGTTCTTC. This codes for CASSLFGGRGIDEQFF. The gene calls are TRBV7-3 and TRBJ2-1; maybe TRBD2 (5 bases). The CDR3 extends over 16 amino acids. Germline CDR1 SGHTA, CDR2 FQGTGA. V lost 2 bases and J lost 8, with 19 bases in between.

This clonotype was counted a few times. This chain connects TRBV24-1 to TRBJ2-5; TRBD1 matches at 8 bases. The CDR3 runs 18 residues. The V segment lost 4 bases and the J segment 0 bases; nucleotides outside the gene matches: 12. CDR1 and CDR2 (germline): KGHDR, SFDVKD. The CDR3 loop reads CATSDQTRQGRYQETQYF. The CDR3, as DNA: TGTGCCACCAGTGACCAAACCCGACAGGGGAGGTACCAAGAGACCCAGTACTTC.

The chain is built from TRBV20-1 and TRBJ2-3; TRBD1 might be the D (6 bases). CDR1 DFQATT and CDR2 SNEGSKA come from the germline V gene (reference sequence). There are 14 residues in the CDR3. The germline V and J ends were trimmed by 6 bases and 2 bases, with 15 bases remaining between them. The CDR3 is CSARQGRITDTQYF. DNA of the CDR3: TGCAGTGCCAGGCAGGGGCGAATCACAGATACGCAGTATTTT.

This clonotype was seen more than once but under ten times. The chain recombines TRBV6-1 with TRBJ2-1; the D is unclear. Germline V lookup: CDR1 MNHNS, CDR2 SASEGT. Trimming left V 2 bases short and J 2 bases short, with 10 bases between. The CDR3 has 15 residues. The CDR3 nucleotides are TGTGCCAGCAGTGAACTCCTAGTTGCCTACAATGAGCAGTTCTTC. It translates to CASSELLVAYNEQFF.

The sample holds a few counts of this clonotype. CDR3 sequence: CSASSPTTEAFF. The CDR3 nucleotides are TGCAGTGCTAGTAGCCCCACAACTGAAGCTTTCTTT. This chain connects TRBV20-1 to TRBJ1-1; D uncertain. V was cut by 3 bases and J by 5 bases, with 10 bases left in between. Germline loops: CDR1 DFQATT, CDR2 SNEGSKA (reference sequence). The CDR3 is 12 residues long.

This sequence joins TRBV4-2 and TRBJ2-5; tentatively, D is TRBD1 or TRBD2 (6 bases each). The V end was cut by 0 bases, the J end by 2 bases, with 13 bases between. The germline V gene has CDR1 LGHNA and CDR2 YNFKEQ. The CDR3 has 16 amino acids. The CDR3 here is CASSQDPGGQQETQYF. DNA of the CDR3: TGTGCCAGCAGCCAAGATCCCGGGGGCCAACAAGAGACCCAGTACTTC.

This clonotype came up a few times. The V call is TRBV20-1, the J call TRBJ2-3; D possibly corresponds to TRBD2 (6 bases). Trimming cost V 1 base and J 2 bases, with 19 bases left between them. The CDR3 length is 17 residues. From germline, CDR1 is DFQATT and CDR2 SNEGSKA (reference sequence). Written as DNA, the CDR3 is TGCAGTGCTAGAGGCCCTGCTGCGGGGCTTGCCACAGATACGCAGTATTTT. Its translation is CSARGPAAGLATDTQYF.

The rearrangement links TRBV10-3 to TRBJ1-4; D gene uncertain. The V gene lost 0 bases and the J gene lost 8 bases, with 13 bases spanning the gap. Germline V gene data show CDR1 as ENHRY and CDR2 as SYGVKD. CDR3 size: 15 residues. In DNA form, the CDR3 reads TGTGCCATCAGTGAGTCTTGGAAACCAGGCGAAAAACTGTTTTTT. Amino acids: CAISESWKPGEKLFF.

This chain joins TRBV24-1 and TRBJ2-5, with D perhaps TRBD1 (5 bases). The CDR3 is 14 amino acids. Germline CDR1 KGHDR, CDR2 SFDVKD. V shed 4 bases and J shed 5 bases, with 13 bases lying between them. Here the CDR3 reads CATSEAGNEETQYF. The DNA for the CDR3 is TGTGCCACCAGTGAGGCAGGGAACGAGGAGACCCAGTACTTC.

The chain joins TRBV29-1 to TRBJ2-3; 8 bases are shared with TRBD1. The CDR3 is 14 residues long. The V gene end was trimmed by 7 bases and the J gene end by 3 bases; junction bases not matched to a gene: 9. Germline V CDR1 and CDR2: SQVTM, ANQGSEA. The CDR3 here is CSAVDRAMTDTQYF. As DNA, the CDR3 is TGCAGCGCAGTGGACAGGGCCATGACAGATACGCAGTATTTT.

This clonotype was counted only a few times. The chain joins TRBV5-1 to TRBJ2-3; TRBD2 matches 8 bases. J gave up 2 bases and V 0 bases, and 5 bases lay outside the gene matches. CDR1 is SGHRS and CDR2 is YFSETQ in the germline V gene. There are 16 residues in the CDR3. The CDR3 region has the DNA TGCGCCAGCAGCTTGGGAGCGGGGGACTACACAGATACGCAGTATTTT. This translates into CASSLGAGDYTDTQYF.

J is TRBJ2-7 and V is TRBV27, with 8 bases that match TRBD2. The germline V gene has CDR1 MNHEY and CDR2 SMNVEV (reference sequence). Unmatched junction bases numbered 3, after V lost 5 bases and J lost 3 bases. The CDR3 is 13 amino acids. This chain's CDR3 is CASSRGGFYEQYF. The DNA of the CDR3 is TGTGCCAGCAGTCGGGGGGGTTTCTACGAGCAGTACTTC.

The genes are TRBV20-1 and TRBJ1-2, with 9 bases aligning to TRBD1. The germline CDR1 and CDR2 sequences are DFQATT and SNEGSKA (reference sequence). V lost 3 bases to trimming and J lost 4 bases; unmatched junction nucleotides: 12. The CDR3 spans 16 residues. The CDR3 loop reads CSASPTGGSWGYGYTF. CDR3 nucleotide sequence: TGCAGTGCTAGTCCAACAGGGGGCTCGTGGGGCTATGGCTACACCTTC.

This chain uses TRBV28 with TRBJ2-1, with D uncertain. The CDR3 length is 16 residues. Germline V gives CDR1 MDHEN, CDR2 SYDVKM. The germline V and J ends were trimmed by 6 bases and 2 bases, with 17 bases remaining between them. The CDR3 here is CASSPRFRRTYNEQFF. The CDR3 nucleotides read TGTGCCAGCAGCCCCCGATTTCGAAGAACCTACAATGAGCAGTTCTTC.

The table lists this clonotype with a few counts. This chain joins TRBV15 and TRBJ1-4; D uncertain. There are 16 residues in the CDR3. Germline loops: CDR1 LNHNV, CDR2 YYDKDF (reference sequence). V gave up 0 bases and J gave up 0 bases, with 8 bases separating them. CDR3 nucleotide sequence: TGTGCCACCAGCAGAGATTCGGTTGCAACTAATGAAAAACTGTTTTTT. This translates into CATSRDSVATNEKLFF.

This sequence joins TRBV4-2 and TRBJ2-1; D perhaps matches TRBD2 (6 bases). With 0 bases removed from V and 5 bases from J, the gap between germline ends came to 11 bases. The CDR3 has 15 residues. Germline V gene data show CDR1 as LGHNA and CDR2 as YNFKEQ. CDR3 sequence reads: CASSQDPGGHNEQFF. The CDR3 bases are TGTGCCAGCAGCCAAGATCCAGGAGGGCACAATGAGCAGTTCTTC.

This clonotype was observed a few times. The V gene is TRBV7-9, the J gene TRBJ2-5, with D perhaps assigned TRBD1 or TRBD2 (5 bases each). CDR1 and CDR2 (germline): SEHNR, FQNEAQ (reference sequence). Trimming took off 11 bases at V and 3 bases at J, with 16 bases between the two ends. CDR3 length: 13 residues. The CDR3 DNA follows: TGTGCCTTTAGGGCTTTGGGGGAAGAGACCCAGTACTTC. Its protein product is CAFRALGEETQYF.

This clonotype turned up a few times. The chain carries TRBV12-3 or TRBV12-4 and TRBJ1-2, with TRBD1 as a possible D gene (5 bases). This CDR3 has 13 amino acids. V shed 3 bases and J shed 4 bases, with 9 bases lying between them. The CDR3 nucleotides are TGTGCCAGCAGTTTTCTCGGGGCCTATGGCTACACCTTC. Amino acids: CASSFLGAYGYTF.

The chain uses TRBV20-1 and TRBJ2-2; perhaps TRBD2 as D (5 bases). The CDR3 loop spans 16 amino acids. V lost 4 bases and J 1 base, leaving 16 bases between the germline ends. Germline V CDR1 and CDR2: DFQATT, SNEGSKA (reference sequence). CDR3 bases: TGCAGTGCTACGGAGCGGCCGAAGATGAACACCGGGGAGCTGTTTTTT. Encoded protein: CSATERPKMNTGELFF.

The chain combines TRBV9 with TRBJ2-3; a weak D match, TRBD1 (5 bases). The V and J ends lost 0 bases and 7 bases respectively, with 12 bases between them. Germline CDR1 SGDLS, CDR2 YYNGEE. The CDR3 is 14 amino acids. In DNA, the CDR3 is TGTGCCAGCAGCGTAGGCCAAGGGGAAAATACGCAGTATTTT. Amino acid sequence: CASSVGQGENTQYF.

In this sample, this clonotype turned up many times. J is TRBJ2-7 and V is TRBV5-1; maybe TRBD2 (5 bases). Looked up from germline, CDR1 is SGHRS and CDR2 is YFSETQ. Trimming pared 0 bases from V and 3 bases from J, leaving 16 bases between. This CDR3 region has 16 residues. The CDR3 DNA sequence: TGCGCCAGCAGCTTGGGTTGGGGAGCCTTACGCTACGAGCAGTACTTC. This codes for CASSLGWGALRYEQYF.

The CDR3 is CASSFAPGTNTGTIYYEQYF. Written as DNA, the CDR3 is TGTGCCAGCAGCTTTGCCCCCGGGACAAACACCGGGACTATCTACTACGAGCAGTACTTC. V gene TRBV5-4 combines with J gene TRBJ2-7; TRBD2 might be the D (7 bases). CDR1 SGHNT and CDR2 YYREEE come from the germline V gene (reference sequence). V was cut by 2 bases and J by 3 bases, with 30 bases left in between. This CDR3 has 20 residues.

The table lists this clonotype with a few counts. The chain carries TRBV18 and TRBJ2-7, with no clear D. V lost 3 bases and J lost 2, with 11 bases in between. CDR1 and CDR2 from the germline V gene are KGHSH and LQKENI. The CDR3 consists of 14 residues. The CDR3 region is CASSPQPRAYEQYF. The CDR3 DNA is TGTGCCAGCTCACCCCAGCCAAGGGCCTACGAGCAGTACTTC.

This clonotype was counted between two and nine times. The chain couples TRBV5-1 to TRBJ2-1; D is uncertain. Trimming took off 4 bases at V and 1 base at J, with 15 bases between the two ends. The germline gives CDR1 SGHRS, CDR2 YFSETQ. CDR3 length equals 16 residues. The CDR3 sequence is CASSPRVKNSYNEQFF. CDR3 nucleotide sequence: TGCGCCAGCAGCCCGAGAGTAAAGAATTCCTACAATGAGCAGTTCTTC. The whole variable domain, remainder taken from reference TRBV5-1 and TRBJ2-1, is KAGVTQTPRYLIKTRGQQVTLSCSPISGHRSVSWYQQTPGQGLQFLFEYFSETQRNKGNFPGRFSGRQFSNSRSEMNVSTLELGDSALYLCASSPRVKNSYNEQFFGPGTRLTVL.

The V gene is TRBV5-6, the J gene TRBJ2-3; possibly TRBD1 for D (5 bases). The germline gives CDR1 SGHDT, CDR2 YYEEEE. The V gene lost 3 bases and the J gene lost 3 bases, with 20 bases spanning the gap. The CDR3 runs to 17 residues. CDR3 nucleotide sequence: TGTGCCAGCAGCTCGGACATCGGACAATACTTTACAGATACGCAGTATTTT. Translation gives CASSSDIGQYFTDTQYF. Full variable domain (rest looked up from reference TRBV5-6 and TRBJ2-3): DAGVTQSPTHLIKTRGQQVTLRCSPKSGHDTVSWYQQALGQGPQFIFQYYEEEERQRGNFPDRFSGHQFPNYSSELNVNALLLGDSALYLCASSSDIGQYFTDTQYFGPGTRLTVL.

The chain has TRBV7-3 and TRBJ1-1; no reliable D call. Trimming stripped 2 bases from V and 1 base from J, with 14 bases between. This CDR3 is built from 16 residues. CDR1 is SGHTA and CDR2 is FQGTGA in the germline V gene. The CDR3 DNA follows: TGTGCCAGCAGCTTATATGCTGGGTCAGGGAACACTGAAGCTTTCTTT. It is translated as CASSLYAGSGNTEAFF.